The clone carrying this TCR beta chain was found a few times. The antigen remains undetermined. Germline V CDR1 and CDR2: SGHAT, FQDESV (reference sequence). The CDR3 consists of 15 residues. Trimming removed 5 bases from V and 2 bases from J, with 14 bases in between. This sample was taken from a study of T cell repertoires in cytomegalovirus infection. Study in general: The authors relied on CMV epitopes, both recently identified HLA-C-restricted and well-studied HLA-B-restricted. Based on public TCR beta signatures, there were indications of CMV infection and of a matching HLA type. Findings and limits, study-wide: HLA-C-restricted CMV-specific TCR beta clonotypes prevailed in the ex vivo response. Identification of carriers of CMV plus the relevant HLA was achieved through cumulative public TCR beta family frequency.

In TCRdb, the reads were re-called with MiXCR into one record per CDR3 protein. The sample has about a million distinct CDR3 sequences, approximately 33% seen once. J is TRBJ2-3 and V is TRBV11-1; either TRBD1 or TRBD2 may supply D (5 bases each). This clonotype was sampled from a human donor in good health (CMV status not recorded). Some clones in this sample may be carry-over from other donors' samples. Sequencing used cultured CD8+ T cells from PBMCs, obtained from culture after CMV antigen stimulation. The CDR3, as DNA: TGTGCCAGCAGCCCTGCCCGGGGCTCCACAGATACGCAGTATTTT. Translated, it gives CASSPARGSTDTQYF.